This TCR beta chain stems from a study of blood T cell repertoires in COVID-19. Across the study: Samples representing acute and convalescent COVID-19 were sourced from the United States, Italy and Spain. Sources were T cells, B-cell-depleted T cells, or PBMCs; the material itself was cDNA or gDNA.

Germline V gene data show CDR1 as LNHDA and CDR2 as SQIVND (reference sequence). The V gene lost 6 bases and the J gene lost 5 bases, with 13 bases spanning the gap. The CDR3 runs to 13 residues. In the authors' workflow: For nucleated cells, counts were estimated from reference gene primer amplification. Assay used: immunoSEQ multiplex PCR; TCRdb lists only in-frame clones, some missing. D and trimming come from the DNA, and the V and J calls and clone size come from that table. The table includes around 130,000 clones, roughly nine tenths detected once. This sequence was found in a man between 65 and 85 years old with active or convalescent COVID-19. This chain connects TRBV19 to TRBJ1-1; possible D gene TRBD1, 5 bases. The specimen was peripheral blood. The CDR3 bases are TGTGCCAGTAGAAGGGGTGGCGAGACTGAAGCTTTCTTT. Amino acids: CASRRGGETEAFF.